A selection of T cell receptor beta chains follows, all from one sample in a study of T-cell reconstitution after alpha-beta-depleted transplantation in children. MiXCR, applied by TCRdb to the PCR reads, yields one record per CDR3 protein. The repertoire has under 300,000 distinct CDR3 sequences, 9.7% of them found once; the top ten carry about 5.4%. The source material was PBMCs from the stem cell graft donor, sampled from the stem cell graft. All receptors come from a human donor who donated a stem cell graft to a child with SCID. Both conserved end residues are part of each CDR3. A D gene is named only where the DNA matches it firmly. Only some rows state a clone size, as once, few, many or a class for expanded clones.

TRBD1	TRBV12-3/TRBV12-4	many	TRBJ1-2	CASSLAHRGGYTF	TGTGCCAGCAGTTTAGCGCACAGGGGTGGCTACACCTTC
NA	TRBV18	NA	TRBJ2-5	CASSLLGPNQETQYF	TGTGCCAGCTCTTTATTGGGTCCTAATCAAGAGACCCAGTACTTC
TRBD2	TRBV20-1	few	TRBJ2-1	CSAPGLAGNLVDEQFF	TGCAGTGCCCCGGGACTAGCGGGGAATTTGGTGGATGAGCAGTTCTTC
TRBD2	TRBV7-3	few	TRBJ2-2	CASSSLYGLAGAGNTGELFF	TGTGCCAGCAGCTCCCTCTACGGACTAGCGGGGGCCGGTAACACCGGGGAGCTGTTTTTT
TRBD1	TRBV29-1	many	TRBJ2-3	CSAARQGTDTQYF	TGCAGCGCCGCTCGACAGGGAACAGATACGCAGTATTTT
TRBD1	TRBV4-1	many	TRBJ2-2	CASSRGGQGAYYGELFF	TGCGCCAGCAGCCGGGGTGGACAGGGGGCGTATTACGGGGAGCTGTTTTTT
NA	TRBV27	few	TRBJ1-1	CASSLLGPPGSAFF	TGTGCCAGCAGTTTACTAGGACCCCCGGGGTCAGCTTTCTTT
NA	TRBV20-1	few	TRBJ2-3	CSASPSLYTQYF	TGCAGTGCTAGCCCTAGCCTTTATACGCAGTATTTT
NA	TRBV5-1	many	TRBJ1-6	CASSLDPGYNSPLHF	TGCGCCAGCAGCTTGGACCCCGGTTATAATTCACCCCTCCACTTT
TRBD1	TRBV2	once	TRBJ2-7	CASSADRGRSYEQYF	TGTGCCAGCAGTGCTGACAGGGGAAGGTCCTACGAGCAGTACTTC
NA	TRBV20-1	many	TRBJ2-1	CSARDAQGSYNEQFF	TGCAGTGCTAGAGATGCTCAGGGGTCCTACAATGAGCAGTTCTTC
NA	TRBV12-3/TRBV12-4	many	TRBJ2-5	CASTLAPGKETQYF	TGTGCCAGCACCCTTGCCCCCGGAAAAGAGACCCAGTACTTC
NA	TRBV12-3/TRBV12-4	many	TRBJ1-6	CASSFRGTGSPLHF	TGTGCCAGCAGTTTTAGGGGGACCGGTTCACCCCTCCACTTT
TRBD1	TRBV4-1	many	TRBJ1-4	CASSQTPGTGREKLFF	TGCGCCAGCAGCCAAACTCCCGGGACAGGGCGCGAAAAACTGTTTTTT
TRBD1	TRBV5-1	many	TRBJ2-2	CASSGGTGNTGELFF	TGCGCCAGCAGCGGAGGGACAGGGAACACCGGGGAGCTGTTTTTT
NA	TRBV12-3/TRBV12-4	few	TRBJ2-3	CASSLAGGHSDTQYF	TGTGCCAGCAGTTTAGCGGGGGGGCACTCAGATACGCAGTATTTT
NA	TRBV12-3/TRBV12-4	many	TRBJ2-5	CASGGHIQETQYF	TGTGCCAGCGGGGGACATATACAAGAGACCCAGTACTTC